The 18 T cell receptor beta chains reported below all come from one sample, sequenced in a study of blood T cell repertoires in COVID-19 (dated by TCRdb to between 2020 and 2021). The library was built by means of the immunoSEQ multiplex PCR assay. TCRdb limited this immuneACCESS table to in-frame rearrangements with V and J called. A share of clones is missing; checked studies link under half to unresolved V genes, and the rest is unexplained. The sample table records 200,000 to 250,000 clones; approximately 81% of these occur just once. The top ten hold roughly 4.6% of the sample. The sequenced sample consisted of peripheral blood. These receptors were obtained from a woman aged 55-70 years who had recovered from COVID-19.

The chain couples TRBV4-3 to TRBJ2-3, with D possibly TRBD2 on 7 matching bases. CDR1 and CDR2 (germline): LGHNA, YSLEER. The CDR3 loop spans 18 amino acids. Between the trimmed V and J ends, which lost 0 bases and 0 bases, there was a span of 16 bases. This chain's CDR3 is CASSQDPRGAKSTDTQYF. CDR3 in DNA: TGCGCCAGCAGCCAAGATCCACGGGGGGCGAAGAGCACAGATACGCAGTATTTT.

This sequence joins TRBV5-6 and TRBJ2-5; 9 bases fit TRBD1. CDR1 and CDR2 (germline): SGHDT, YYEEEE. The CDR3 has 16 residues. V shed 1 base and J 6 bases; nucleotides not matched to a gene: 10. The CDR3 loop reads CASSLPSGQGRKTQYF. For the CDR3, the DNA is TGTGCCAGCAGCTTGCCCTCGGGACAGGGTAGGAAGACCCAGTACTTC.

The chain recombines TRBV18 with TRBJ1-2, with TRBD1 matching 9 bases. CDR1 and CDR2 from the germline V gene are KGHSH and LQKENI. The CDR3 length is 16 residues. V was clipped by 1 base and J by 3 bases; unmatched bases: 6. The CDR3, as DNA: TGTGCCAGCTCACCACGAACAGGGGGCGGAGACTATGGCTACACCTTC. It encodes CASSPRTGGGDYGYTF. Variable domain in full (rest from reference TRBV18 and TRBJ1-2): NAGVMQNPRHLVRRRGQEARLRCSPMKGHSHVYWYRQLPEEGLKFMVYLQKENIIDESGMPKERFSAEFPKEGPSILRIQQVVRGDSAAYFCASSPRTGGGDYGYTFGSGTRLTVV.

The chain links TRBV6-5 to TRBJ1-2, with TRBD1 matching over 8 bases. With V trimmed by 5 bases and J by 8 bases, 7 bases remained unmatched. Per germline, CDR1 MNHEY and CDR2 SVGAGI. This CDR3 has 13 amino acids. Here the CDR3 DNA reads TGTGCCAGCAGTCGACCGACAGGGGAAGGCTACACCTTC. It translates to CASSRPTGEGYTF.

The chain uses TRBV7-8 and TRBJ1-1; D unresolved. CDR3 length equals 13 residues. The V and J ends lost 1 base and 4 bases respectively, with 7 bases between them. Germline lookup yields CDR1 SGHVS and CDR2 FQNEAQ. The CDR3 is CASSLDSTTEAFF. The CDR3 DNA is TGTGCCAGCAGCTTAGACAGTACCACTGAAGCTTTCTTT.

This chain connects TRBV19 to TRBJ2-1; 11 bases are a match to TRBD2. The ends lost 0 bases at V and 8 bases at J; junction bases unmatched: 6. Germline V gene lookup returns CDR1 LNHDA and CDR2 SQIVND (reference sequence). CDR3 length equals 16 residues. The DNA of the CDR3 is TGTGCCAGTAGTATAGATCGACTAGCGGGGATCGATGAGCAGTTCTTC. This sequence encodes CASSIDRLAGIDEQFF.

This sequence joins TRBV18 and TRBJ1-1, with 7 bases lining up with TRBD1. Losses at the gene ends were 3 bases for V and 4 bases for J; bases not matched to a gene: 11. This CDR3 contains 16 residues. Germline CDR1 is KGHSH and CDR2 is LQKENI. CDR3 sequence (DNA): TGTGCCAGCTCACCTTACAAGACAGGGTCGGGCACTGAAGCTTTCTTT. Translation gives CASSPYKTGSGTEAFF.

Of note for this clone: The sample has other DNA sequences that encode this CDR3 too. The J gene is TRBJ2-7, the V gene TRBV11-2, with D possibly TRBD1 on 6 matching bases. In germline, CDR1 is SGHAT, CDR2 FQNNGV. V shed 1 base and J shed 5 bases, with 21 bases lying between them. The CDR3 has 17 residues. The CDR3 loop reads CASSLGFPPGTYHEQYF. For the CDR3, the DNA is TGTGCCAGCAGCTTAGGATTCCCGCCCGGGACATACCACGAGCAGTACTTC.

V and J are TRBV3-1 (or the pseudogene TRBV3-2) and TRBJ1-2, with 12 bases aligning to TRBD1. The trim removed 4 bases at V and 12 bases at J, leaving 6 bases unmatched. In germline, CDR1 is LGHDT, CDR2 YNNKEL (reference sequence). This CDR3 region has 13 residues. Written as DNA, the CDR3 is TGTGCCAGCAGCCTAGGGGACAGGGGGCGTCACACCTTC. Translated, it gives CASSLGDRGRHTF.

The gene calls are TRBV7-6 and TRBJ1-3, with a weak D call TRBD1 (5 bases). The CDR3 loop spans 14 amino acids. Trimming stripped 4 bases from V and 2 bases from J, with 9 bases between. From germline, CDR1 is SGHVS and CDR2 FNYEAQ. The CDR3, as DNA: TGTGCCAGCAGCTCGACAGTGGCTGGAAACACCATATATTTT. It translates to CASSSTVAGNTIYF.

The rearrangement joins TRBV11-2 to TRBJ2-7, with TRBD2 as a possible D gene (5 bases). The germline gives CDR1 SGHAT, CDR2 FQNNGV. The CDR3 length is 14 residues. The ends were cut back, 5 bases at V and 0 bases at J, with 11 bases in the middle. The CDR3 DNA is TGTGCCAGCAGCGTAATGGGGAGCTCCTACGAGCAGTACTTC. Residues: CASSVMGSSYEQYF.

The genes are TRBV9 and TRBJ1-3; no definite D call. Germline V CDR1 and CDR2: SGDLS, YYNGEE. Trimming stripped 0 bases from V and 0 bases from J, with 16 bases between. The CDR3 is 18 amino acids. This CDR3 is CASSVDFRVGDSGNTIYF. CDR3 in DNA: TGTGCCAGCAGCGTAGATTTCCGAGTCGGAGACTCTGGAAACACCATATATTTT.

This rearrangement joins TRBV3-1 (or the pseudogene TRBV3-2) to TRBJ1-2; D remains unclear. V was clipped by 1 base and J by 0 bases, with 6 bases between them. Germline V gene data show CDR1 as LGHDT and CDR2 as YNNKEL (reference sequence). This CDR3 comprises 14 residues. The CDR3 sequence is CASSQASANYGYTF. The CDR3 DNA is TGTGCCAGCAGCCAAGCGAGTGCTAACTATGGCTACACCTTC.

The chain joins TRBV5-5 to TRBJ1-1; the D gene is possibly TRBD1 (6 bases). Germline V lookup: CDR1 SGHKS, CDR2 YYEKEE (reference sequence). V lost 4 bases and J lost 1, with 11 bases in between. The CDR3 has 14 amino acids. This CDR3 reads CASSPGQWNTEAFF. CDR3 sequence (DNA): TGTGCCAGCAGCCCGGGACAATGGAACACTGAAGCTTTCTTT.

This clone was detected only once. As DNA, the CDR3 is TGTGCCAGCAGCCCACCGGGGGTATCCTACGAGCAGTACTTC. Protein sequence: CASSPPGVSYEQYF. The J gene is TRBJ2-7, the V gene TRBV9; TRBD2 is a possible D gene (6 bases). Germline V lookup: CDR1 SGDLS, CDR2 YYNGEE. The CDR3 has 14 residues. The germline V and J ends were trimmed by 4 bases and 1 base, with 12 bases remaining between them.

The V and J genes are TRBV3-1 (or the pseudogene TRBV3-2) and TRBJ2-1; 10 bases line up with TRBD2. Losses at the gene ends were 0 bases for V and 4 bases for J; bases not matched to a gene: 6. CDR3 length: 17 residues. Germline-derived CDR1 and CDR2 are LGHDT and YNNKEL (reference sequence). CDR3 in DNA: TGTGCCAGCAGCCAAGATGGTTCACTAGCGGGGTACAATGAGCAGTTCTTC. It encodes CASSQDGSLAGYNEQFF.

CDR3 residues: CASSLGDFLSGANVLTF. In DNA, the CDR3 is TGCGCCAGCAGCTTGGGAGATTTCCTCTCTGGGGCCAACGTCCTGACTTTC. The rearrangement links TRBV5-1 to TRBJ2-6; no definite D call. Germline CDR1 SGHRS, CDR2 YFSETQ. This CDR3 comprises 17 residues. The V and J ends lost 0 bases and 0 bases respectively, with 10 bases between them.

The CDR3 coding sequence is TGTGCCAGCAGTGAAGGTGGAAGGACTTATTCACCCCTCCACTTT. Amino acids: CASSEGGRTYSPLHF. The chain is built from TRBV6-1 and TRBJ1-6, with D hard to call. V shed 1 base and J shed 8 bases, with 12 bases lying between them. This CDR3 is 15 amino acids long. The germline V gene encodes CDR1 MNHNS and CDR2 SASEGT.